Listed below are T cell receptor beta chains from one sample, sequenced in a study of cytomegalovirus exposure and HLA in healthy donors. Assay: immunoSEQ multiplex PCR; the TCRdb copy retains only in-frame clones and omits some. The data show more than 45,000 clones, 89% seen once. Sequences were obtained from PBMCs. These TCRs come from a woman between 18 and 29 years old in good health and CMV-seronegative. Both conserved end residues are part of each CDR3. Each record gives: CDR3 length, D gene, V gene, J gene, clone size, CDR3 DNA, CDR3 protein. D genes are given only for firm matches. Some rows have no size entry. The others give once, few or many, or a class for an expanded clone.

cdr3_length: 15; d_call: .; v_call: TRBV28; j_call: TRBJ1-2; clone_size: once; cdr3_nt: TGTGCCACCGGAGCGTCCCTCCCCCTGGGCTATGGCTACACCTTC; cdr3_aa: CATGASLPLGYGYTF
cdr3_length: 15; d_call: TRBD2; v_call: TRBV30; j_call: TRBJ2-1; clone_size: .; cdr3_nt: TGTGCCTGGAGAAATGGGGGGGGACCTATCAATGAGCAGTTCTTC; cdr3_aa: CAWRNGGGPINEQFF
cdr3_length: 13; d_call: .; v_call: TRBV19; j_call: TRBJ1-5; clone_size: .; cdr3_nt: TGTGCCAGTAGTGGTGGTTGGAGTCAGCCCCAGCATTTT; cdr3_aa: CASSGGWSQPQHF
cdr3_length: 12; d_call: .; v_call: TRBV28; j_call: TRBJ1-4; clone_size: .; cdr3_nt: TGTGCCTGCTTTGGCGGGGGCGAAAAACTGTTTTTT; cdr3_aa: CACFGGGEKLFF
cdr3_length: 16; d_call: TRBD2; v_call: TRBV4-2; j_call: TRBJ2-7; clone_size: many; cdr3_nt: TGTGCCAGCAGCCAAGATTGGGCTAGCGGCTCCTACGAGCAGTACTTC; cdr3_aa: CASSQDWASGSYEQYF
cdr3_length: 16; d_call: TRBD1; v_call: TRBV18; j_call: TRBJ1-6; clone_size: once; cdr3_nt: TGTGCCAGCTCACCTTCAGGACAGGGTAATAATTCACCCCTCCACTTT; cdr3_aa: CASSPSGQGNNSPLHF
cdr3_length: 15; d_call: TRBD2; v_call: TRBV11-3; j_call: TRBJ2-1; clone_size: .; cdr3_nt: TGTGCCAGCAGCTTAGGGGGACTAGCGGGAGATGAGCAGTTCTTC; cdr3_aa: CASSLGGLAGDEQFF
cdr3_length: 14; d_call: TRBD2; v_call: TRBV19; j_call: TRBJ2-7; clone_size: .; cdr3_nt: TGTGCCACCTCAGGGACTAGCGGGGCTTACGAGCAGTACTTC; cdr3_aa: CATSGTSGAYEQYF
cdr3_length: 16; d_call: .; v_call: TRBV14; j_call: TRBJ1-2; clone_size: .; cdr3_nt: TGTGCCAGCAGCCCCCCTTCGTTTAACAGTGACTATGGCTACACCTTC; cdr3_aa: CASSPPSFNSDYGYTF
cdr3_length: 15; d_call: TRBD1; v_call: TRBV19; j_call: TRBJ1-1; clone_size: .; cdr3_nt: TGTGCCAGTAGTATCTGGGCAGGGGGGAACACTGAAGCTTTCTTT; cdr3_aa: CASSIWAGGNTEAFF
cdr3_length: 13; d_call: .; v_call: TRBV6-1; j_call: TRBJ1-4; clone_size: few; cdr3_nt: TGTGCCAGCGCGCAGGCTCTTAATGAAAAACTGTTTTTT; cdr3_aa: CASAQALNEKLFF
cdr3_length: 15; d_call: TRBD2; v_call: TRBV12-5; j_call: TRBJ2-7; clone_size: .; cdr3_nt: TGTGCTAGTGGACCTACTAGCGCTGACTCCTACGAGCAGTACTTC; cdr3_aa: CASGPTSADSYEQYF
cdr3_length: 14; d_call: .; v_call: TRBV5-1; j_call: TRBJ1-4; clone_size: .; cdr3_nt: TGCGCCAGCAGCTTGGACTCAACTAATGAAAAACTGTTTTTT; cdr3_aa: CASSLDSTNEKLFF
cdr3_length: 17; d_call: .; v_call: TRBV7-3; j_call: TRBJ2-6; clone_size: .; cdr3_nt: TGTGCCAGCAGCCCCGGACAGATTTTGTCTGGGGCCAACGTCCTGACTTTC; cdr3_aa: CASSPGQILSGANVLTF
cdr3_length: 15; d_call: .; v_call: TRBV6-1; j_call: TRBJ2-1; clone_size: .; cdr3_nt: TGTGCCAGCAGTGTAGGGCGGGGTACCTACAATGAGCAGTTCTTC; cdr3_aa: CASSVGRGTYNEQFF
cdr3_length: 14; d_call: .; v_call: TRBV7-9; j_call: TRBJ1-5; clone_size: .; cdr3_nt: TGTGCCAGCAGCTTAGAGGCAGGTAATCAGCCCCAGCATTTT; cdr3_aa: CASSLEAGNQPQHF
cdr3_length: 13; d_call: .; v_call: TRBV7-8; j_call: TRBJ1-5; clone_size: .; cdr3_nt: TGTGCCAGCAGACGGGACAACAATCAGCCCCAGCATTTT; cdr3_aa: CASRRDNNQPQHF